Below, 14 T cell receptor beta chains from the same sample are listed, as sequenced in a study of T and B cells in COVID-19 patients. From blood, roughly 250-500 ng of genomic DNA served as TRB template. Multiplex PCR with BIOMED2 TRB-A/B primer pools amplified TRB rearrangements. TCRdb analysed the multiplex PCR reads with MiXCR anew, one entry per CDR3 protein. The sample yields 10,000 to 15,000 distinct CDR3 sequences, approximately 31% seen once. The material sequenced was blood. The receptors were sampled from a human donor who had recovered from COVID-19.

This clonotype has more than one count but fewer than ten. The chain is built from TRBV6-2 or TRBV6-3 and TRBJ1-2; tentative D call: TRBD1 (6 bases). V was pared by 2 bases and J by 3 bases, with 10 bases between. CDR3 length equals 14 residues. The V gene's germline CDR1 is MNHEY and CDR2 SVGEGT. The CDR3 region is CASSYGGLDYGYTF. Written as DNA, the CDR3 is TGTGCCAGCAGTTACGGGGGCCTCGACTATGGCTACACCTTC.

In its sample, this clonotype was seen many times. V and J are TRBV18 and TRBJ2-5; D not certain. With 3 bases removed from V and 5 bases from J, the gap between germline ends came to 16 bases. This CDR3 contains 15 residues. Germline V CDR1 and CDR2: KGHSH, LQKENI. The CDR3 region has the DNA TGTGCCAGCTCACCCCGCGCTCGCACGATGGAGACCCAGTACTTC. It translates to CASSPRARTMETQYF.

By share of the sample, this clonotype is medium-sized. The chain links TRBV30 to TRBJ1-2; D is unresolved. Deletions cut 8 bases from V and 5 bases from J, with 15 bases between. From germline, CDR1 is GTSNPN and CDR2 SVGIG (reference sequence). The CDR3 runs 12 residues. The CDR3 region has the DNA TGTGCCGTCCCAGCGAGCGGGTATGGCTACACCTTC. Protein sequence: CAVPASGYGYTF.

This clonotype has ten or more counts. This sequence joins TRBV6-5 and TRBJ2-2, with 7 bases that match TRBD2. Germline CDR1 and CDR2: MNHEY and SVGAGI. This CDR3 comprises 14 residues. The ends lost 6 bases at V and 5 bases at J; junction bases unmatched: 6. The CDR3 nucleotides are TGTGCCAGCAGGGCGGGAGTTTGGACCGGGGAGCTGTTTTTT. Translating it yields CASRAGVWTGELFF.

This chain joins TRBV12-3 or TRBV12-4 and TRBJ2-3; TRBD2 agrees at 8 bases. The ends lost 7 bases at V and 1 base at J; junction bases unmatched: 7. The CDR3 runs to 15 residues. CDR3 protein: CASKKLAAGTDTQYF. CDR3 bases: TGTGCCAGCAAAAAACTAGCGGCTGGCACAGATACGCAGTATTTT.

J is TRBJ2-5 and V is TRBV5-6; 10 bases line up with TRBD1. After removal of 4 bases from V and 4 bases from J, the junction contained 4 bases not matched to a gene. This CDR3 spans 14 amino acids. Germline CDR1 and CDR2: SGHDT and YYEEEE. The CDR3 protein is CASSGDRGRETQYF. CDR3 coding DNA: TGTGCCAGCAGCGGTGACAGGGGGCGAGAGACCCAGTACTTC.

The V gene is TRBV9, the J gene TRBJ1-2, with a tentative D call TRBD1 (6 bases). This CDR3 has 12 amino acids. CDR1 and CDR2 (germline): SGDLS, YYNGEE. With 1 base removed from V and 8 bases from J, the gap between germline ends came to 9 bases. Here the CDR3 DNA reads TGTGCCAGCAGCGTACAGGGGCGCGGCTACACCTTC. Translating it yields CASSVQGRGYTF.

To note about this clonotype: The junction and the germline gene differ at one end; a read error may be behind it. The rearrangement joins TRBV6-5 to TRBJ2-7, with TRBD2 matching over 11 bases. Germline V gene lookup returns CDR1 MNHEY and CDR2 SVGAGI. This CDR3 region has 16 residues. The CDR3 nucleotides are TGTGCCATCAGTGAGGAGGTAGCGGGAGGGCCTTACGAGCAGTACTTC. Translated: CAISEEVAGGPYEQYF.

This clonotype showed up just a few times. V gene TRBV6-2 or TRBV6-3 combines with J gene TRBJ2-2, with 10 bases fitting TRBD2. The V segment lost 7 bases and the J segment 1 base; nucleotides outside the gene matches: 3. CDR1 is MNHEY, CDR2 SVGEGT, per germline. The CDR3 contains 15 residues. For the CDR3, the DNA is TGTGCCAGCAAGAGACTAGCGGGGAACACCGGGGAGCTGTTTTTT. It translates to CASKRLAGNTGELFF.

This clonotype was seen a few times. The chain links TRBV19 to TRBJ1-1; 7 bases are shared with TRBD1. CDR1 and CDR2 (germline): LNHDA, SQIVND (reference sequence). V was clipped by 5 bases and J by 4 bases; unmatched bases: 7. CDR3 length: 14 amino acids. CDR3 nucleotides: TGTGCCAGTAGTCCTAACAGGGGCGTCACTGAAGCTTTCTTT. It yields the protein CASSPNRGVTEAFF.

With regard to this clonotype: With a much larger clone just one base away, this may be a read error. This chain links TRBV19 with TRBJ2-7; D call uncertain. Germline CDR1 is LNHDA and CDR2 is SQIVND (reference sequence). The CDR3 has 13 amino acids. The ends were cut back, 9 bases at V and 2 bases at J, with 14 bases in the middle. CDR3 sequence: CASTSDPPYEQYF. CDR3 bases: TGTGCCAGCACTTCGGACCCGCCCTACGAGCAGTACTTC.

In this sample, this clonotype turned up a few times. At one boundary the junction diverges from the germline segment, which might be a read error. The chain uses TRBV10-3 and TRBJ2-2; TRBD1 agrees at 8 bases. Germline CDR1 and CDR2: ENHRY and SYGVKD. The CDR3 is 13 amino acids. The CDR3 region is CASKAGGNGELFF. The CDR3 region has the DNA TGCGCCAGCAAGGCAGGGGGCAACGGGGAGCTGTTTTTT.

V and J are TRBV19 and TRBJ2-3, with 11 nucleotides matching TRBD2. From germline, CDR1 is LNHDA and CDR2 SQIVND (reference sequence). The junction had 11 bases not matched to a gene; V was cut back by 5 bases and J by 1 base. The CDR3 sequence is 18 residues long. The DNA for the CDR3 is TGTGCCAGTAGTCCGCAGACTAGCGGGGTCCTCGGCACAGATACGCAGTATTTT. Its protein is CASSPQTSGVLGTDTQYF.

This clonotype occurred once. V usage is TRBV19 and J usage is TRBJ2-7; TRBD2 agrees at 14 bases. The CDR3 contains 16 residues. Per the germline V gene, CDR1 is LNHDA and CDR2 is SQIVND (reference sequence). Unmatched junction bases numbered 8, after V lost 5 bases and J lost 5 bases. The CDR3 nucleotides are TGTGCCAGTAGTGCAGCCGGGACTAGCGGGAGCCACGAGCAGTACTTC. Translated: CASSAAGTSGSHEQYF.